This entry features one T cell receptor (beta chain) sequence. The table came from immunoSEQ multiplex PCR; TCRdb's copy has only in-frame clones and leaves some out. The data contain under 75,000 clones, about 86% of them singletons. These data originate in a study of OX40 agonist ivuxolimab in advanced cancers. The germline V gene has CDR1 LGHNT and CDR2 FRNRAP. The germline V and J ends were trimmed by 0 bases and 5 bases, with 23 bases remaining between them. CDR3 length equals 19 residues. The sequenced sample was CD4+ or CD8+ T cells sorted from blood, obtained in a trial of the OX40 agonist ivuxolimab. The sequence came from an adult with an advanced solid tumor such as melanoma, head and neck, liver or kidney cancer. This sequence joins TRBV12-5 and TRBJ2-1; a possible D gene is TRBD1 (5 bases). The CDR3 is CASGLVLAGILGSNNEQFF. For the CDR3, the DNA is TGTGCTAGTGGTTTGGTATTAGCAGGGATTCTGGGGTCGAACAATGAGCAGTTCTTC.